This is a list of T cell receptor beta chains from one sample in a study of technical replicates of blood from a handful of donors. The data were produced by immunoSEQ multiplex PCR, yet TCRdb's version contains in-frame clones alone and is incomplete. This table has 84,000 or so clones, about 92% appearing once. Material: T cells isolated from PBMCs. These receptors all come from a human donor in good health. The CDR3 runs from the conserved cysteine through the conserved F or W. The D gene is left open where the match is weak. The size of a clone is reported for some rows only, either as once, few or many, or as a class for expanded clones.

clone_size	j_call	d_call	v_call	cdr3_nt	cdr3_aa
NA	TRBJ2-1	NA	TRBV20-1	TGCAGTGCTAGAGGCCCGCGTGTGCAGTTCTTC	CSARGPRVQFF
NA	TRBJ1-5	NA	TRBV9	TGTGCCAGCAGCGTAGACTCGAGTCAGCCCCAGCATTTT	CASSVDSSQPQHF
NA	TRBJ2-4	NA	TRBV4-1	TGCGCCAGCGTCGATGTAGAATTAGCCAAAAACATTCAGTACTTC	CASVDVELAKNIQYF
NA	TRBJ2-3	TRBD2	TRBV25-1	TGTGCCACCTTAGCGGGAGACTCAGATACGCAGTATTTT	CATLAGDSDTQYF
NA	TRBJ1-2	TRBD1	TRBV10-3	TGTGCCATCAGTGCAGGGGGCAGTGACTATGGCTACACCTTC	CAISAGGSDYGYTF
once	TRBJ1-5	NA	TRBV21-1	TGTGCCAGCAGCACTATAGGGACAGGGAACAATCAGCCCCAGCATTTT	CASSTIGTGNNQPQHF
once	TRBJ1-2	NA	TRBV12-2	TGTGCAAGTCGCCGAGTTCCGGGGGGCTATGGCTACACCTTC	CASRRVPGGYGYTF
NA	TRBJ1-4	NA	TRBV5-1	TGCGCCAGCAGCCCGGAAAGGGGGGGTGAAAAACTGTTTTTT	CASSPERGGEKLFF
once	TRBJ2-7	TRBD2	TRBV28	TGTGCCAGCAGTTTGGGACTAGCGGGAGGGAATAATCACGAGCAGTACTTC	CASSLGLAGGNNHEQYF
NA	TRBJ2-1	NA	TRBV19	TGTGCCAGTAGGCAGGGGTCTGAGCAGTTCTTC	CASRQGSEQFF
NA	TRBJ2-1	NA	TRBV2	TGTGCCAGCGTGTCGGGACTTAGATACAATGAGCAGTTCTTC	CASVSGLRYNEQFF
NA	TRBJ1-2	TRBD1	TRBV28	TGTGCCAGCAGCTTAACCTCAGGGGGCCATGGCTACACCTTC	CASSLTSGGHGYTF
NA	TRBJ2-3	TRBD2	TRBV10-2	TGCGCCATCTCCCGGCGGGAGATCACAGATACGCAGTATTTT	CAISRREITDTQYF
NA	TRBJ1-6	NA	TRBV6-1	TGTGCCAGCAGTGAGGGAGTGACGGAAAAGAATTCACCCCTCCACTTT	CASSEGVTEKNSPLHF
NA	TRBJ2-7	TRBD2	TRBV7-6	TGTGCCAGCAGCTCCTTGCCTTGGGGACTAGCGGGAGGGCTTCTAGAGCAGTACTTC	CASSSLPWGLAGGLLEQYF
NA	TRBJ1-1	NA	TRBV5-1	TGCGCCAGCAGCTTGGGGGGCGAGGGGGACACTGAAGCTTTCTTT	CASSLGGEGDTEAFF
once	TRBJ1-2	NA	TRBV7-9	TGTGCCAGCAGCTACGGGAGTGCGGGGAACTATGGCTACACCTTC	CASSYGSAGNYGYTF
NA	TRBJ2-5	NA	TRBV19	TGTGCCAGTAGTATTGAGACAGGACAAGAGACCCAGTACTTC	CASSIETGQETQYF
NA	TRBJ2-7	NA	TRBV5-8	TGTGCCAGCAGCTTGCGGGACGGCAGGGGCTACGAGCAGTACTTC	CASSLRDGRGYEQYF
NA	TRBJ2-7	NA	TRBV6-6	TGTGCCAGCAGCCACGGGGTGTTTTACGAGCAGTACTTC	CASSHGVFYEQYF
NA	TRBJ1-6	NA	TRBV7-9	TGTGCCAGCAGCTTATTCGAGGCTCCGGCACCCCTCCACTTT	CASSLFEAPAPLHF
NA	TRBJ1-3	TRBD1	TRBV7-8	TGTGCCAGCAGCTTAGCGCGTTTGGGGACAGATGGAAACACCATATATTTT	CASSLARLGTDGNTIYF
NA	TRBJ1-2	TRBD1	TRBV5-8	TGTGCCAGCAGCAGAGGACAGGAAGGCTATGGCTACACCTTC	CASSRGQEGYGYTF
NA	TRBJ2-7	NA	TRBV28	TGTGCCAGCAGTTACCCCGGGTCCTACGAGCAGTACTTC	CASSYPGSYEQYF
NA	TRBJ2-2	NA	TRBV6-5	TGTGCCAGCAGTTACTCGGGGGCTGGGGCCGGGGAGCTGTTTTTT	CASSYSGAGAGELFF
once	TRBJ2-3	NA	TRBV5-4	TGTGCCAGCAGCTCTTCAGGGGTAAGGCAGTATTTT	CASSSSGVRQYF
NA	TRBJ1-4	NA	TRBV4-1	TGCGCCAGCAGCCAAGAGTCATTTATTGCGGGACGGAGTAATGAAAAACTGTTTTTT	CASSQESFIAGRSNEKLFF
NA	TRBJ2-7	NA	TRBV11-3	TGTGCCAGCAGCTTTGCGGAACACTACGAGCAGTACTTC	CASSFAEHYEQYF
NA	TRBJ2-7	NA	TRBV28	TGTGCCAGCAGCTCCCGCGCCGAGCAGTACTTC	CASSSRAEQYF
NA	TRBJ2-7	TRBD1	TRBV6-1	TGTGCCAGCAGTGAAGTACAGGGGTCATACGAGCAGTACTTC	CASSEVQGSYEQYF
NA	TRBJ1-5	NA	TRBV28	TGTGCCAGCAGTCCCGCCCTACCCGGTCAGCCCCAGCATTTT	CASSPALPGQPQHF
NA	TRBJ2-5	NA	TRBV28	TGTGCCAGCTTGGCCCCGGGTCACCAAGAGACCCAGTACTTC	CASLAPGHQETQYF
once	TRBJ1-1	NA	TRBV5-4	TGTGCCAGCAGCTGGGTCCCGGGGGACACTGAAGCTTTCTTT	CASSWVPGDTEAFF
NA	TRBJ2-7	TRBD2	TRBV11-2	TGTGCCAGCAAGTGGACAGCGGGGGAACACTACGAGCAGTACTTC	CASKWTAGEHYEQYF
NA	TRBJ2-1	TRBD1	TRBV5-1	TGCGCCAGCAGCGTGCCGACAGGGGACAATGAGCAGTTCTTC	CASSVPTGDNEQFF
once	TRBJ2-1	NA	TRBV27	TGTGCCAGCAGTCCCCTCCCGGACAGAATTAACAATGAGCAGTTCTTC	CASSPLPDRINNEQFF
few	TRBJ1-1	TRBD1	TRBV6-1	TGTGCCAGCAGGGATCGGGGACAGATGGGCACTGAAGCTTTCTTT	CASRDRGQMGTEAFF
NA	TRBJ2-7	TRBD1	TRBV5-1	TGCGCCAGCAGCTTAGGTCTTGGACAGGACTCCTACGAGCAGTACTTC	CASSLGLGQDSYEQYF
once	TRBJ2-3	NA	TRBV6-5	TGTGCCAGCAGTTACGGTGGAGGGGGCGCAGATACGCAGTATTTT	CASSYGGGGADTQYF
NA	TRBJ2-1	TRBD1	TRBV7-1	TGTGCCAGCAGCTCACTCCTACAGGGGGCCGGAGCCAGAGATGGCCAGAGCTCCTACAATGAGCAGTTCTTC	CASSSLLQGAGARDGQSSYNEQFF
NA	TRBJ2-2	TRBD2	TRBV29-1	TGCAGCGTTGCCATGCGGGGGGGCGGGGAGCTGTTTTTT	CSVAMRGGGELFF
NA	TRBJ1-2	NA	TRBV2	TGTGCCAGCAGTCCCTTGGGCAGTCCTAACTATGGCTACACCTTC	CASSPLGSPNYGYTF
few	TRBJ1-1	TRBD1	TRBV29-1	TGCAGCGTTAAGACAGGGCCGAACACTGAAGCTTTCTTT	CSVKTGPNTEAFF
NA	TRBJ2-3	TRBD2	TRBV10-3	TGTGCCATCAGTGAGGGCGGGGGGTCCCCCCTCACAGATACGCAGTATTTT	CAISEGGGSPLTDTQYF
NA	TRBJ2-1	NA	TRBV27	TGTGCCAGCAGTTTCGGGGCGGAACAGGGGCAGTTCTTC	CASSFGAEQGQFF
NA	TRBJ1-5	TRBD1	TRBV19	TGTGCCAGTAGCCCGGGGACAGGGGATAGCAATCAGCCCCAGCATTTT	CASSPGTGDSNQPQHF
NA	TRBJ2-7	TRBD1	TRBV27	TGTGCCAGCAGTCTCTCGGGACAGGGGGCTTACGAGCAGTACTTC	CASSLSGQGAYEQYF
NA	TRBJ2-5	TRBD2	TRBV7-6	TGTGCCAGCAGCTCAAGCGGGGGGGTACAAGAGACCCAGTACTTC	CASSSSGGVQETQYF
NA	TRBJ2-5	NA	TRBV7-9	TGTGCCAGCAGCATAGACAGAACCCAAGAGACCCAGTACTTC	CASSIDRTQETQYF
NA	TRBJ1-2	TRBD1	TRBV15	TGTGCCACCAGCAGAGATCGGGACAGGGTGGATGGCTACACCTTC	CATSRDRDRVDGYTF
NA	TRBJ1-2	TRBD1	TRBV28	TGTGCCAGCAGTTCCCCGGGACAGGGAGGGGGCTACACCTTC	CASSSPGQGGGYTF
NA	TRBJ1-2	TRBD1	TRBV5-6	TGTGCCAGCAGCCCACTTGCGGACAGGGGTAACTATGGCTACACCTTC	CASSPLADRGNYGYTF
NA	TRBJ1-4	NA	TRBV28	TGTGCCATCGGGACAACTAATGAAAAACTGTTTTTT	CAIGTTNEKLFF
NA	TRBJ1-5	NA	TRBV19	TGTGCCAGTAATAATGTCCAGCCCCAGCATTTT	CASNNVQPQHF
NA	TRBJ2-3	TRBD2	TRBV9	TGTGCCAGCAGCGACGGGGGGGAGGGCACAGATACGCAGTATTTT	CASSDGGEGTDTQYF
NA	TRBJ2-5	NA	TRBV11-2	TGTGCCAGCAGCTTAGGAGCAGGGCAAGAGACCCAGTACTTC	CASSLGAGQETQYF
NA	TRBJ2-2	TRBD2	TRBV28	TGTGCCAGCAGTTTAGGGTTGGGGCTAGCGGGAGGGCCACCGGAGCTGTTTTTT	CASSLGLGLAGGPPELFF
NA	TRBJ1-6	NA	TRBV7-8	TGTGCCAGCAGCCCAGGACAGATCGCGACGATCTATAATTCACCCCTCCACTTT	CASSPGQIATIYNSPLHF
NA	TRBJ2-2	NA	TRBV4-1	TGCGCCAGCAGCCAAGATCCGAGCACTTCGAACACCGGGGAGCTGTTTTTT	CASSQDPSTSNTGELFF
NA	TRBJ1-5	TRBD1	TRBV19	TGTGCCAGTAGTCCGGGACAGGGATTTCAGCCCCAGCATTTT	CASSPGQGFQPQHF